These T cell receptor beta chains were read from a single sample in a study of blood T cells in healthy people across ages. MiXCR, applied by TCRdb to the 5' RACE reads, yields one record per CDR3 protein. The repertoire consists of around 1,500,000 distinct CDR3 sequences, with around two fifths occurring once and the leading ten covering approximately 7.9%. Sequencing used blood. All receptors come from a woman aged 18-30 years in good health. CDR3s include the opening cysteine and the closing phenylalanine or tryptophan. A D gene is named only where the DNA matches it firmly. Only part of the rows carry a size: once, few, many, or a class if the clone is expanded.

d_call,j_call,clone_size,v_call,cdr3_nt,cdr3_aa
TRBD2,TRBJ2-3,few,TRBV20-1,TGCAGTGCTAGGCGCGCGGGAGGCAACACAGATACGCAGTATTTT,CSARRAGGNTDTQYF
TRBD2,TRBJ2-1,.,TRBV12-3/TRBV12-4,TGTGCCAGTAGGGCACTAGCGGACTACAATGAGCAGTTCTTC,CASRALADYNEQFF
TRBD2,TRBJ2-1,.,TRBV6-2/TRBV6-3,TGTGCCAGCAGTTACCAAGGGACTAGCGGCGCACTTAGCTCCTACAATGAGCAGTTCTTC,CASSYQGTSGALSSYNEQFF
.,TRBJ2-1,.,TRBV7-3,TGTGCCAGCAGCTTATTGGGGGGGGCGGATGAGCAGTTCTTC,CASSLLGGADEQFF
TRBD1,TRBJ1-2,.,TRBV11-2,TGTTCCAGCAGCTTAGTTTCTGGGGACAGCTATGGCTACACCTTC,CSSSLVSGDSYGYTF
TRBD1,TRBJ2-1,.,TRBV12-3/TRBV12-4,TGTGCCAGCAGTTTAAAGACAGGGGACGTCTATCGTTCCTACAATGAGCAGTTCTTC,CASSLKTGDVYRSYNEQFF
.,TRBJ2-5,.,TRBV9,TGTGCCAGCAGCGTAGGGGTCTCGGGGGAGGAGCAGTACTTC,CASSVGVSGEEQYF
.,TRBJ2-5,few,TRBV27,TGTGCCAGCAGTGTGTACCAAGAGACCCAGTACTTC,CASSVYQETQYF
.,TRBJ1-2,.,TRBV5-4,TGTGCCAGCAGCTTCGGAGAGGGGGTAAACTATGGCTACACCTTC,CASSFGEGVNYGYTF
TRBD1,TRBJ1-6,few,TRBV10-3,TGTGCCATCAGGGACGGACAGGGGAATTCACCCCTCCACTTT,CAIRDGQGNSPLHF
TRBD1,TRBJ1-2,.,TRBV7-2,TGTGCCAGCAGCTTAGTTGTTGGGACAGAATATGGCTACACCTTC,CASSLVVGTEYGYTF
.,TRBJ2-5,.,TRBV5-6,TGTGCCAGCAGCCCGGCAGGTACGGACAATGAGCAGTACTTC,CASSPAGTDNEQYF
.,TRBJ1-2,once,TRBV18,TGTGCCAGCTCACCGCCTCCGACAGGCGGGTACGGCTACACCTTC,CASSPPPTGGYGYTF
.,TRBJ2-5,few,TRBV12-3/TRBV12-4,TGTGCCAGCAGTTCCTGGGGGAGAGAACAAGAGACCCAGTACTTC,CASSSWGREQETQYF
.,TRBJ1-1,.,TRBV20-1,TGCAGTGCTTTGAGGATACGGGACCCCTTAAACACTGAAGCTTTCTTT,CSALRIRDPLNTEAFF
.,TRBJ2-1,.,TRBV3-1,TGTGCCAGCAGCCAAGCGGGCGGAGCCGCCTACAATGAGCAGTTCTTC,CASSQAGGAAYNEQFF
TRBD2,TRBJ2-5,many,TRBV3-1,TGTGCCAGCAGCCAAGATCTGACGGGGACTAGCGGGAGCCAAGAGACCCAGTACTTC,CASSQDLTGTSGSQETQYF
TRBD1,TRBJ2-7,few,TRBV6-5,TGTGCCAGCAGTTACTCGGGGACAGGCAACTACGAGCAGTACTTC,CASSYSGTGNYEQYF
TRBD2,TRBJ2-1,few,TRBV25-1,TGTGCCAGCGGACTCAGCGGGGGGGTCAATGAGCAGTTCTTC,CASGLSGGVNEQFF
TRBD1,TRBJ2-7,.,TRBV5-1,TGCGCCAGCAGCCCCACCGGGACAGATTACAATGAGCAGTACTTC,CASSPTGTDYNEQYF
TRBD2,TRBJ2-5,once,TRBV6-5,TGTGCCAGCAGTCTACTAGCGACGGGTGTCTACGGGCAGTACTTC,CASSLLATGVYGQYF
.,TRBJ2-1,.,TRBV20-1,TGCAGTGCTAGAGATTCTCGTCAGGGTACGAATGAGCAGTTCTTC,CSARDSRQGTNEQFF
TRBD1,TRBJ1-5,.,TRBV25-1,TGTGCCAGCAGGGGGACAGGGGAAACGAATCAGCCCCAGCATTTT,CASRGTGETNQPQHF
.,TRBJ2-3,few,TRBV5-1,TGCGCCAGCAGACCAGGGGTCACTAGCACAGATACGCAGTATTTT,CASRPGVTSTDTQYF
TRBD1,TRBJ1-2,few,TRBV29-1,TGCAGCGTCTTTGTTGGGGGTGGGCGACAGGGAGCGAATGGCTACACCTTC,CSVFVGGGRQGANGYTF